One T cell receptor beta chain is described in this entry. Its antigen is not known. Investigators isolated RNA and reverse transcribed it into cDNA to act as the sequencing template. Some clones are missing from TCRdb's copy, which holds only in-frame ones; the method was immunoSEQ multiplex PCR. The sample consists of about 140,000 clones, approximately 85% of them appearing once. The data originate from a study of CD8+ T cells in alopecia areata. At the level of the study: Treated patients were dosed with oral tofacitinib, taking 5 to 10 mg twice daily.

Broader study findings: While tofacitinib was given, many expanded lesional clones persisted in scalp and blood. Scalp sample data also include resident alphabeta T cells from normal skin. Whether baseline CD8+ expansion is linked to response remains uncertain, given a single nonresponder.

As for treatment: oral pan-JAK inhibitor, 5-10 mg twice daily. The CDR3 length is 14 residues. The V gene lost 4 bases and the J gene lost 2 bases, with 14 bases spanning the gap. From germline, CDR1 is SQVTM and CDR2 ANQGSEA. This sample comprised CD8+ T cells sorted from blood, obtained at week 4, from a patient treated with tofacitinib. The V and J genes are TRBV29-1 and TRBJ1-1; D gene unclear. This receptor was identified in a human donor with alopecia areata. CDR3 sequence (DNA): TGCAGCGTTGTCCGCCTGACACGCAACACTGAAGCTTTCTTT. Its translation is CSVVRLTRNTEAFF.